This TCR beta chain was documented in a study of vaccination effects on CD4 cells after COVID-19. Germline CDR1 reads KGHDR; CDR2 reads SFDVKD. The CDR3 runs 13 residues. Trimming took 12 bases from V and 4 from J; bases not matched to a gene: 7. The repertoire was sequenced with immunoSEQ multiplex PCR; TCRdb's copy has only in-frame clones and lacks some. This table has 30,000 to 45,000 clones, around 70% appearing once. Notes on this clone: Antigen: not known.

Expansion of antigen-specific CD4+ T cells with viral peptide pools was carried out by the ViraFEST assay before sequencing. The culture ran for about 10 days, and then CD4+ T cells were isolated. Testing of the vaccine recipients showed negative nucleocapsid antibodies and no prior SARS-CoV-2 infection. This specimen was CD4+ T cells from PBMCs cultured with SARS-CoV-2 spike peptides, taken before COVID-19 vaccination. This clonotype was obtained from a human donor who received a COVID-19 vaccine. V usage is TRBV24-1 and J usage is TRBJ2-5; TRBD2 agrees at 10 bases. The CDR3 DNA reads TGTGCCTCGCAACGGACTAGCGGAGAGACCCAGTACTTC. It codes for CASQRTSGETQYF.